These 2 T cell receptor beta chains originate from one sample sequenced in a study of cytomegalovirus exposure and HLA in healthy donors. The PCR was carried out with 60 Vbeta primers and 13 Jbeta primers. Profiled with immunoSEQ multiplex PCR; TCRdb holds only in-frame clones, not every one. The clone table shows roughly 75,000 clones, with the ten largest holding 4.5% to 6%. Specimen: PBMCs. These receptor sequences come from a man aged 35-49 years in good health and CMV-seronegative.

The chain recombines TRBV30 with TRBJ2-2, with TRBD1 matching 9 bases. Per the germline V gene, CDR1 is GTSNPN and CDR2 is SVGIG (reference sequence). With 1 base clipped from V and 4 bases from J, the junction kept 7 bases outside the gene matches. The CDR3 is made up of 16 amino acids. The DNA for the CDR3 is TGTGCCTGGAGTGCAACCGGGACAGGGACCACCGGGGAGCTGTTTTTT. This encodes CAWSATGTGTTGELFF.

This clone is deemed medium-sized by its frequency. V is TRBV19 and J is TRBJ1-5; 8 positions agree with TRBD1. The CDR3 contains 14 residues. V trimming: 6 bases; J trimming: 16 bases; junction bases outside the gene matches: 17. From germline, CDR1 is LNHDA and CDR2 SQIVND (reference sequence). The CDR3 region is CASRLDGSGTGEHF. The CDR3 DNA is TGTGCCAGTAGGCTGGACGGGTCCGGGACAGGCGAACATTTT.